Listed below are T cell receptor beta chains from one sample, sequenced in a study of OX40 agonist ivuxolimab in advanced cancers. Sequencing was performed with immunoSEQ multiplex PCR; in TCRdb, only in-frame clones are kept and a portion is missing. The data show about 76,000 clones, approximately 86% seen once. The sequencing here drew on CD4+ or CD8+ T cells sorted from blood, taken in a trial of the OX40 agonist ivuxolimab. These receptors came from an adult with an advanced solid tumor such as melanoma, head and neck, liver or kidney cancer. Both conserved end residues are part of each CDR3. The D gene is left open where the match is weak. Clone size is given for some rows only: seen once, a few or many times, or a class if the clone is expanded.

D,V,J,size,DNA,CDR3
NA,TRBV28,TRBJ2-6,NA,TGTGCCAGCAGTCACCAACAGGGACGTGGGGCCAACGTCCTGACTTTC,CASSHQQGRGANVLTF
NA,TRBV10-1,TRBJ2-3,NA,TGCGCCAGCAGTGAGTCGTTTTCCCCGGTCGGTGAGACAGATACGCAGTATTTT,CASSESFSPVGETDTQYF
TRBD1,TRBV7-6,TRBJ2-7,NA,TGTGCCAGCAGCTTAGAGGACAGGGGATACGAGCAGTACTTC,CASSLEDRGYEQYF
NA,TRBV7-2,TRBJ2-3,NA,TGTGCCAGCAGCTTAGAAACCACGGCTAGCACAGATACGCAGTATTTT,CASSLETTASTDTQYF
TRBD1,TRBV5-1,TRBJ2-3,NA,TGCGCCAGCAGCTTTCTGGGACAGGTCGGAGATACGCAGTATTTT,CASSFLGQVGDTQYF
NA,TRBV4-1,TRBJ2-3,NA,TGCGCCAGCAGCCAAGGCGGGGCTGGCGGCGGCACAGATACGCAGTATTTT,CASSQGGAGGGTDTQYF
NA,TRBV6-6,TRBJ1-1,NA,TGTGCCAGCAGTTCCCCCCGGGACGGTGAAGCTTTCTTT,CASSSPRDGEAFF
NA,TRBV10-1,TRBJ2-5,NA,TGCGCCAGCAGTGGTTGGGGGAGCACTGAGACCCAGTACTTC,CASSGWGSTETQYF
NA,TRBV19,TRBJ2-3,NA,TGTGCCAGTAGTATAGGACAGTCAGATACGCAGTATTTT,CASSIGQSDTQYF
TRBD1,TRBV18,TRBJ2-3,NA,TGTGCCAGCTCACCTTCGGGACAGAGCACAGATACGCAGTATTTT,CASSPSGQSTDTQYF
TRBD2,TRBV6-5,TRBJ2-2,NA,TGTGCCAGCAGTTACTTCGCTAGCGGGTTGTCCGGGGAGCTGTTTTTT,CASSYFASGLSGELFF
NA,TRBV7-3,TRBJ2-1,NA,TGTGCCAGCAGCTCAGCTCCGGGATTAGGCAACAATGAGCAGTTCTTC,CASSSAPGLGNNEQFF
NA,TRBV5-8,TRBJ1-1,once,TGTGCCAGCAGCTTGGAAGAGGGAAGGGCTATGAACACTGAAGCTTTCTTT,CASSLEEGRAMNTEAFF
NA,TRBV18,TRBJ1-4,NA,TGTGCCAGCCGTGGGACCGGACAAACTAATGAAAAACTGTTTTTT,CASRGTGQTNEKLFF
NA,TRBV12-5,TRBJ2-5,NA,TGTGCTAGTGGTTTGGTACTCCACGGCAGGGGAGCGGAGGAGACCCAGTACTTC,CASGLVLHGRGAEETQYF
TRBD2,TRBV5-4,TRBJ2-5,NA,TGTGCCAGCAGCTTGGAGGGCGGGGGGGCCGGAGAGACCCAGTACTTC,CASSLEGGGAGETQYF
NA,TRBV29-1,TRBJ1-1,NA,TGCAGCGGAGCGAGGGACCATGAAGCTTTCTTT,CSGARDHEAFF
TRBD2,TRBV10-3,TRBJ2-3,NA,TGTGCCATCAGTGACTCGACTAGCTCAGATACGCAGTATTTT,CAISDSTSSDTQYF
TRBD2,TRBV4-3,TRBJ2-2,NA,TGCGCCAGCAGCCATCTTAGCGGGGCGAGGGGAAACACCGGGGAGCTGTTTTTT,CASSHLSGARGNTGELFF
NA,TRBV2,TRBJ2-1,NA,TGTGCCAGCGGACAGCTGTCTGATGAGCAGTTCTTC,CASGQLSDEQFF
NA,TRBV6-1,TRBJ1-1,NA,TGTGCCAGCAATGTTATCCCGACAGGTGAAGCTTTCTTT,CASNVIPTGEAFF
NA,TRBV27,TRBJ1-1,NA,TGTGCCAGCCGACCGGGGGGGAGTCCTGAAGCTTTCTTT,CASRPGGSPEAFF
TRBD2,TRBV5-4,TRBJ2-2,NA,TGTGCCAGCAGCTTGGCGGCTAGCGGGATAGGCGGGGAGCTGTTTTTT,CASSLAASGIGGELFF
NA,TRBV6-5,TRBJ2-4,NA,TGTGCCAGCAGTTTGCAGAGTTCCAAAAACATTCAGTACTTC,CASSLQSSKNIQYF
NA,TRBV28,TRBJ2-1,NA,TGTGCCAGCACCTCGGGACCGCTCTACAATGAGCAGTTCTTC,CASTSGPLYNEQFF
NA,TRBV6-1,TRBJ1-3,NA,TGTGCCAGCAAGGTCACAGCTCTGGAAAACACCATATATTTT,CASKVTALENTIYF
NA,TRBV2,TRBJ2-5,NA,TGTGCCGGGGGACCGTGGGAGACCCAGTACTTC,CAGGPWETQYF
TRBD1,TRBV10-2,TRBJ1-4,few,TGCGCCAGCAGTGAGTCGAGGATGGGAGGAGGGGGCCGGGATGAAAAACTGTTTTTT,CASSESRMGGGGRDEKLFF
NA,TRBV29-1,TRBJ1-1,NA,TGCAGCGCCCACGTCGGGCGGAACACTGAAGCTTTCTTT,CSAHVGRNTEAFF
NA,TRBV11-3,TRBJ2-6,NA,TGTGCCAGCAGCTTTAATTCAGGTGTCCTGACTTTC,CASSFNSGVLTF
NA,TRBV30,TRBJ1-5,NA,TGTGCCTGGAGGCCCGGGACGGACAATCAGCCCCAGCATTTT,CAWRPGTDNQPQHF
NA,TRBV27,TRBJ1-1,few,TGTGCCAGCAGTTCCGCAATCCAGGGCAACACTGAAGCTTTCTTT,CASSSAIQGNTEAFF
NA,TRBV11-2,TRBJ2-5,NA,TGTGCCAGCAGCTTAGATCAGGGAACGGAGACCCAGTACTTC,CASSLDQGTETQYF
NA,TRBV28,TRBJ1-3,NA,TGTGCCAGCAGTTTTTGGGGGGCCGGAAACACCATATATTTT,CASSFWGAGNTIYF
NA,TRBV5-6,TRBJ1-1,NA,TGTGCCAGCAGCTTTGGGCAGAACACTGAAGCTTTCTTT,CASSFGQNTEAFF
NA,TRBV7-2,TRBJ2-5,NA,TGTGCCAGCAGCTTGATGGGGAATCTACAAGAGACCCAGTACTTC,CASSLMGNLQETQYF
TRBD2,TRBV4-3,TRBJ2-1,NA,TGCGCCAGCAGCCAAGAAGGAGCGGGGGGCCACAATGAGCAGTTCTTC,CASSQEGAGGHNEQFF
TRBD1,TRBV30,TRBJ1-4,NA,TGTGCCTGGAGTGGGTACAGGGGGAAAGAAAAACTGTTTTTT,CAWSGYRGKEKLFF
TRBD2,TRBV11-2,TRBJ2-7,NA,TGTGCCAGCAGCTTAGAGGGATGGGAGGGATCCTACGAGCAGTACTTC,CASSLEGWEGSYEQYF
NA,TRBV30,TRBJ2-3,once,TGTGCCTGGACTGAAGGATCCAGCACAGATACGCAGTATTTT,CAWTEGSSTDTQYF
NA,TRBV5-5,TRBJ2-7,few,TGTGCCAGCAGCCGACCCGGGACACGAAATGAGCAGTACTTC,CASSRPGTRNEQYF
NA,TRBV18,TRBJ1-4,NA,TGTGCCAGCTCACCACAAGGGCGTGAAAAACTGTTTTTT,CASSPQGREKLFF